The next 23 T cell receptor beta chains were all read from a single sample in a study of T cells in Graves' hyperthyroidism and ophthalmopathy. Amplification yielded TCR beta CDR3 regions, with RNA transcripts as the source. TCR CDR3 regions were first amplified by RT-PCR with HTBI primers. One entry per CDR3 protein, called by TCRdb with MiXCR from the multiplex PCR reads. Of around 480,000 distinct CDR3 sequences in the sample, 14% were seen once. Sequences were obtained from blood. All receptors come from a woman under 30 with Graves' hyperthyroidism.

This clonotype appeared many times. A read error may account for a junction end that differs from germline. The chain carries TRBV7-7 and TRBJ2-1, with 10 bases fitting TRBD1. The CDR3 extends over 15 amino acids. The V gene's germline CDR1 is SSHAT and CDR2 FNYEAQ (reference sequence). The CDR3 nucleotides read TGTGCTAGCAGCTTAGGACAGGGGGATACAAATGAGCAGTTCTTC. It yields the protein CASSLGQGDTNEQFF.

This clonotype was counted ten times or more. The chain recombines TRBV12-3 or TRBV12-4 with TRBJ1-2; maybe TRBD1 (6 bases). There are 14 residues in the CDR3. The ends were cut back, 5 bases at V and 1 base at J, with 11 bases in the middle. DNA for the CDR3: TGTGCCAGCAGTCCGGGACACAGTAACTATGGCTACACCTTC. Translating gives CASSPGHSNYGYTF.

This clonotype was seen at least ten times. V usage is TRBV15 and J usage is TRBJ1-2; TRBD1 matches 10 bases. The CDR3 has 14 amino acids. The V gene end was trimmed by 6 bases and the J gene end by 4 bases; junction bases not matched to a gene: 5. Germline V gene sequence: CDR1 LNHNV, CDR2 YYDKDF (reference sequence). The CDR3 nucleotides are TGTGCCACCAGTAGGACAGGGGGTGGCTATGGCTACACCTTC. This gives the protein CATSRTGGGYGYTF. The full variable domain, in which reference TRBV15 and TRBJ1-2 provide the parts outside the CDR3, is DAMVIQNPRYQVTQFGKPVTLSCSQTLNHNVMYWYQQKSSQAPKLLFHYYDKDFNNEADTPDNFQSRRPNTSFCFLDIRSPGLGDTAMYLCATSRTGGGYGYTFGSGTRLTVV.

The chain uses TRBV4-2 and TRBJ2-1; 11 nucleotides agree with TRBD1. Germline V gene sequence: CDR1 LGHNA, CDR2 YNFKEQ. The CDR3 spans 17 residues. The V and J ends lost 0 bases and 6 bases, in that order; junction bases with no gene match: 7. CDR3 amino acids: CASSQEWGQGVGNEQFF. The CDR3 bases are TGTGCCAGCAGCCAAGAGTGGGGACAGGGGGTCGGCAATGAGCAGTTCTTC.

This clonotype was picked up many times. The chain combines TRBV19 with TRBJ1-1; D ambiguous. CDR3 length equals 12 residues. Trimming removed 3 bases from V and 6 bases from J, with 8 bases in between. Germline V gene lookup returns CDR1 LNHDA and CDR2 SQIVND (reference sequence). The chain's CDR3 is CASSIFGSEAFF. The CDR3 DNA reads as TGTGCCAGTAGTATTTTCGGGTCTGAAGCTTTCTTT.

This clonotype was recorded many times. The chain combines TRBV3-1 with TRBJ2-1; a weak D match, TRBD2 (6 bases). The CDR3 has 15 residues. Trimming left V 1 base short and J 5 bases short, with 12 bases between. Looked up from germline, CDR1 is LGHDT and CDR2 is YNNKEL (reference sequence). CDR3 protein: CASSQAPGVHNEQFF. DNA of the CDR3: TGTGCCAGCAGCCAAGCCCCGGGGGTTCACAATGAGCAGTTCTTC.

This clonotype has more than one count but fewer than ten. The CDR3: CASSPMAGDGTDTQYF. CDR3 coding DNA: TGTGCCAGCAGCCCTATGGCAGGGGATGGCACAGATACGCAGTATTTT. The J gene is TRBJ2-3, the V gene TRBV5-5, with TRBD1 as a possible D gene (6 bases). The CDR3 covers 16 residues. In germline, CDR1 is SGHKS, CDR2 YYEKEE (reference sequence). V gave up 4 bases and J gave up 1 base, with 16 bases separating them.

This clonotype was seen many times. J is TRBJ2-1 and V is TRBV7-2, with TRBD2 matching 8 bases. Germline V gene data show CDR1 as SGHTA and CDR2 as FQGNSA. The trim removed 5 bases at V and 6 bases at J, leaving 12 bases unmatched. This CDR3 is built from 16 residues. CDR3 loop: CASSPEGTRARNEQFF. The CDR3, as DNA: TGTGCCAGCAGCCCCGAAGGGACTAGGGCCCGCAATGAGCAGTTCTTC.

At least ten counts were recorded for this clonotype. CDR3 loop: CASSQERLFGRSPLHF. Written as DNA, the CDR3 is TGTGCCAGCAGCCAAGAGAGGCTTTTTGGGCGTTCACCCCTCCACTTT. The genes are TRBV14 and TRBJ1-6; no clear D. This CDR3 spans 16 amino acids. Germline V gene sequence: CDR1 SGHDN, CDR2 FVKESK. The ends were cut back, 0 bases at V and 9 bases at J, with 15 bases in the middle.

This clonotype was counted many times. The rearrangement joins TRBV11-3 to TRBJ2-5; D is unclear. Germline V gene lookup returns CDR1 SGHNT and CDR2 YENEEA. The CDR3 covers 14 residues. V was cut by 7 bases and J by 5 bases, with 17 bases left in between. CDR3 nucleotide sequence: TGTGCCAGCACCTCACGGGCTGGAATGGAGACCCAGTACTTC. Translating gives CASTSRAGMETQYF.

The chain couples TRBV20-1 to TRBJ2-1, with 11 bases lining up with TRBD2. The CDR3 loop spans 15 amino acids. The V gene's germline CDR1 is DFQATT and CDR2 SNEGSKA (reference sequence). The V and J ends lost 5 bases and 8 bases, in that order; junction bases with no gene match: 11. CDR3 in DNA: TGCAGTGCTCGAAACTGGACTAGCGGGCTCTATGAGCAGTTCTTC. Translated, it gives CSARNWTSGLYEQFF.

Ten or more counts support this clonotype. The chain joins TRBV19 to TRBJ1-5; D is undetermined. The CDR3 covers 15 residues. Germline CDR1 is LNHDA and CDR2 is SQIVND (reference sequence). V was pared by 8 bases and J by 1 base, with 15 bases between. The DNA of the CDR3 is TGTGCCAGTCACCCGAGGGCTAACAGCAATCAGCCCCAGCATTTT. Residues: CASHPRANSNQPQHF.

This clonotype has only a few counts. The rearrangement joins TRBV5-6 to TRBJ2-7; 9 bases agree with TRBD1. Germline V gene data show CDR1 as SGHDT and CDR2 as YYEEEE. J lost 4 bases, V lost 6 bases, and 11 bases had no gene match. This CDR3 region has 15 residues. CDR3 loop: CASINRGRRMYEQYV. CDR3 coding DNA: TGTGCCAGCATCAACAGGGGGCGCAGAATGTACGAGCAGTACGTC.

In DNA, the CDR3 is TGTGCCAGCTCACCACCGCAACATTCCTATAATTCACCCCTCCACTTT. It yields the protein CASSPPQHSYNSPLHF. This chain joins TRBV18 and TRBJ1-6; the D is unclear. This CDR3 has 16 residues. V shed 0 bases and J shed 1 base, with 7 bases lying between them. Germline CDR1 and CDR2: KGHSH and LQKENI.

The rearrangement uses TRBV6-9 and TRBJ2-7, with 8 nucleotides matching TRBD2. The ends lost 4 bases at V and 6 bases at J; junction bases unmatched: 5. Germline CDR1 MNHGY, CDR2 SVAAGI. The CDR3 runs 13 residues. The CDR3, as DNA: TGTGCCAGCAGTTCGGGACTAGGATCCGAGCAGTACTTC. Encoded protein: CASSSGLGSEQYF.

This chain joins TRBV12-3 or TRBV12-4 and TRBJ2-1; 13 positions agree with TRBD2. CDR3 length: 18 amino acids. V was pared by 6 bases and J by 3 bases, with 11 bases of the junction left unmatched. The CDR3 DNA is TGTGCCAGCAGCGGACTAGCGGGAGCCCTTAGGGACTACAATGAGCAGTTCTTC. Translated, it gives CASSGLAGALRDYNEQFF.

This clonotype has ten or more counts. V usage is TRBV19 and J usage is TRBJ1-1, with D uncertain. The CDR3 is made up of 14 amino acids. V was shortened by 5 bases and J by 4 bases, with 14 bases between the two germline ends. CDR1 and CDR2 from the germline V gene are LNHDA and SQIVND (reference sequence). The CDR3 DNA reads as TGTGCCAGTAGTCCGCGACCGTTGTTCACTGAAGCTTTCTTT. The encoded protein is CASSPRPLFTEAFF.

Ten or more counts support this clonotype. J is TRBJ2-5 and V is TRBV24-1; 8 bases are shared with TRBD2. The CDR3 is 16 residues long. The germline CDR1 and CDR2 sequences are KGHDR and SFDVKD. The V gene end was trimmed by 9 bases and the J gene end by 2 bases; junction bases not matched to a gene: 13. The CDR3 loop reads CATSRGRGDRQETQYF. The CDR3, as DNA: TGTGCCACCTCCCGGGGGCGGGGGGACCGACAAGAGACCCAGTACTTC.

This clonotype was picked up a small number of times. V and J are TRBV7-2 and TRBJ2-7; D unclear. V dropped 4 bases and J dropped 0 bases, with 7 bases sitting between them. The CDR3 sequence is 13 residues long. CDR1 is SGHTA and CDR2 is FQGNSA in the germline V gene. The CDR3 DNA sequence: TGTGCCAGCAGCTCGGTCTACTCCTACGAGCAGTACTTC. Its translation: CASSSVYSYEQYF.

This clonotype was detected ten times or more. The V and J genes are TRBV11-2 and TRBJ2-1; tentatively, D is TRBD1 (7 bases). The V end lost 5 bases, the J end lost 5 bases, and 13 bases lay between the germline ends. Germline V gives CDR1 SGHAT, CDR2 FQNNGV. The CDR3 extends over 14 amino acids. The CDR3 nucleotides are TGTGCCAGCAGCCAGGGGGGCGTGAACAATGAGCAGTTCTTC. Its translation: CASSQGGVNNEQFF. Full variable domain (rest looked up from reference TRBV11-2 and TRBJ2-1): EAGVAQSPRYKIIEKRQSVAFWCNPISGHATLYWYQQILGQGPKLLIQFQNNGVVDDSQLPKDRFSAERLKGVDSTLKIQPAKLEDSAVYLCASSQGGVNNEQFFGPGTRLTVL.

The chain links TRBV28 to TRBJ1-2; no firm D call. The germline V and J ends were trimmed by 5 bases and 3 bases, with 7 bases remaining between them. Looked up from germline, CDR1 is MDHEN and CDR2 is SYDVKM. CDR3 length: 12 amino acids. In DNA, the CDR3 is TGTGCCAGCAGTCCACACTACTATGGCTACACCTTC. It encodes CASSPHYYGYTF.

This clonotype has more than one count but fewer than ten. V usage is TRBV9 and J usage is TRBJ2-1, with D perhaps matching TRBD2 (6 bases). Trimming pared 3 bases from V and 0 bases from J, leaving 13 bases between. Germline-derived CDR1 and CDR2 are SGDLS and YYNGEE. The CDR3 runs 16 residues. The DNA of the CDR3 is TGTGCCAGCAGCGCGGGGACTTCCAGCTCCTACAATGAGCAGTTCTTC. This encodes CASSAGTSSSYNEQFF.

This clonotype was observed many times. V is TRBV7-3 and J is TRBJ2-5; tentative D call: TRBD2 (6 bases). Germline V gene lookup returns CDR1 SGHTA and CDR2 FQGTGA. Trimming cost V 6 bases and J 1 base, with 12 bases left between them. The CDR3 extends over 14 amino acids. CDR3 DNA sequence: TGTGCCAGCAGTTACACAGCGGGCCAAGAGACCCAGTACTTC. It specifies CASSYTAGQETQYF.